This is a list of T cell receptor beta chains from one sample in a study of neurological immune-mediated disorders. MiXCR was run by TCRdb on the 5' RACE reads, yielding one entry per CDR3 protein. The sample consists of about 120,000 distinct CDR3 sequences, about 3.4% of them appearing once. The sequencing input was PBMCs. The receptors originated from a woman in her twenties or thirties with multiple sclerosis. Each CDR3 is given with its conserved first and last residue. A D gene is named only where the DNA matches it firmly. The size of a clone is reported for some rows only, either as once, few or many, or as a class for expanded clones.

j_call | v_call | d_call | clone_size | cdr3_aa | cdr3_nt
TRBJ2-7 | TRBV14 | . | many | CASSPQLYEQYF | TGTGCCAGCAGTCCCCAGCTCTACGAGCAGTACTTC
TRBJ1-2 | TRBV6-5 | . | many | CASSYSPDLYGYTF | TGTGCCAGCAGTTACTCCCCTGATCTATATGGCTACACCTTC
TRBJ2-2 | TRBV19 | TRBD2 | many | CASSQLAGGLGGGELFF | TGTGCCAGTAGCCAACTAGCGGGGGGGCTAGGTGGCGGGGAGCTGTTTTTT
TRBJ1-1 | TRBV30 | . | many | CAWNRPYTEAFF | TGTGCCTGGAACAGGCCGTACACTGAAGCTTTCTTT
TRBJ2-1 | TRBV5-1 | TRBD2 | many | CASSPDGGRYEQFF | TGCGCCAGCAGCCCCGACGGCGGGAGATATGAGCAGTTCTTC
TRBJ2-7 | TRBV3-1 | TRBD2 | many | CASSLRTSGSPLEQYF | TGTGCCAGCAGCCTGCGGACTAGCGGGAGCCCTCTCGAGCAGTACTTC
TRBJ2-3 | TRBV10-3 | . | many | CAITDRGQRDTQYF | TGTGCCATCACGGACCGGGGCCAGAGGGATACGCAGTATTTT
TRBJ2-3 | TRBV6-2/TRBV6-3 | . | many | CASSHGFDQRVRPDTQYF | TGTGCCAGCAGTCACGGGTTTGATCAGCGGGTTAGACCAGATACGCAGTATTTT
TRBJ2-7 | TRBV7-2 | TRBD1 | many | CASSSRTGQDEQYF | TGTGCCAGCAGCTCGAGGACAGGGCAAGACGAGCAGTACTTC
TRBJ1-6 | TRBV19 | . | many | CASRWGIDNSPLHF | TGTGCCAGTAGGTGGGGCATAGATAATTCACCCCTCCACTTT
TRBJ2-5 | TRBV20-1 | TRBD1 | many | CSARETGTGDPWETQYF | TGCAGTGCTAGAGAAACCGGGACAGGGGACCCTTGGGAGACCCAGTACTTC
TRBJ2-1 | TRBV7-2 | . | many | CASSLRSGKVDEQFF | TGTGCCAGCAGCTTAAGGTCCGGGAAGGTCGATGAGCAGTTCTTC
TRBJ2-3 | TRBV20-1 | TRBD2 | many | CSATRLAGGRGLEDTQYF | TGCAGTGCAACAAGACTAGCGGGGGGCCGTGGATTAGAAGATACGCAGTATTTT
TRBJ1-1 | TRBV19 | . | many | CASSIGDGHEAFF | TGTGCCAGTAGTATAGGGGACGGCCACGAAGCTTTCTTT
TRBJ1-2 | TRBV6-6 | . | many | CASSNRNQMSYGYTF | TGTGCCAGCAGTAACCGGAACCAAATGTCCTATGGCTACACCTTC
TRBJ1-6 | TRBV27 | TRBD1 | many | CASSLFHRGLDSPLHF | TGTGCCAGCAGTTTATTCCACAGGGGGCTCGATTCACCCCTCCACTTT
TRBJ2-1 | TRBV5-1 | TRBD2 | many | CASSQWTSGLGENNEQFF | TGCGCCAGCAGCCAGTGGACTAGCGGGTTAGGAGAAAACAATGAGCAGTTCTTC
TRBJ1-2 | TRBV7-2 | . | many | CASSLGGGLGGYTF | TGTGCCAGCAGCTTAGGGGGAGGACTTGGTGGCTACACCTTC
TRBJ2-1 | TRBV3-1 | TRBD2 | many | CASSQDGLAGPTNEQFF | TGTGCCAGCAGCCAAGACGGCCTAGCGGGGCCCACCAATGAGCAGTTCTTC
TRBJ2-1 | TRBV18 | . | . | CASVRLGKNEQFF | TGTGCCAGCGTACGACTGGGGAAGAATGAGCAGTTCTTC
TRBJ1-1 | TRBV5-1 | . | many | CASSYRRRTEAFF | TGCGCCAGCAGCTACAGAAGGAGGACTGAAGCTTTCTTT
TRBJ2-2 | TRBV5-5 | . | many | CASSLGQVNTGELFF | TGTGCCAGCAGCTTGGGACAGGTGAACACCGGGGAGCTGTTTTTT
TRBJ2-1 | TRBV7-9 | . | few | CASSPPPVASSYNEQFF | TGTGCCAGCAGCCCTCCCCCGGTCGCGAGCTCCTACAATGAGCAGTTCTTC
TRBJ2-3 | TRBV4-3 | TRBD2 | many | CASSQDIASGVGTDTQYF | TGCGCCAGCAGCCAAGATATTGCTAGCGGGGTGGGCACAGATACGCAGTATTTT
TRBJ2-4 | TRBV7-9 | . | many | CASSLVTDLAKNIQYF | TGTGCCAGCAGCTTAGTCACAGATTTAGCCAAAAACATTCAGTACTTC
TRBJ2-7 | TRBV24-1 | . | many | CATSDCPALRTPEDEQYF | TGTGCCACCAGTGATTGCCCAGCCTTAAGGACCCCTGAGGACGAGCAGTACTTC
TRBJ2-7 | TRBV18 | . | few | CASSPLAIWASDEQYF | TGTGCCAGCTCACCCCTAGCTATTTGGGCGTCGGACGAGCAGTACTTC
TRBJ1-1 | TRBV7-9 | . | many | CASSRIRETEAFF | TGTGCCAGCAGCAGGATCAGGGAAACTGAAGCTTTCTTT
TRBJ2-7 | TRBV5-6 | . | many | CASSLIRGTYEQYF | TGTGCCAGCAGCTTGATCCGGGGCACCTACGAGCAGTACTTC
TRBJ1-1 | TRBV20-1 | TRBD1 | many | CSARETGAMNTEAFF | TGCAGTGCTAGAGAAACAGGGGCGATGAACACTGAAGCTTTCTTT
TRBJ1-2 | TRBV12-3/TRBV12-4 | . | many | CASSFAKSAGYTF | TGTGCCAGCAGTTTTGCCAAATCTGCGGGCTACACCTTC
TRBJ2-7 | TRBV10-2 | TRBD1 | many | CASNRRQGAEEQYF | TGCGCCAGCAATAGGAGACAGGGGGCAGAGGAGCAGTACTTC
TRBJ2-3 | TRBV12-3/TRBV12-4 | TRBD1 | many | CASSLRGTGGEDTQYF | TGTGCCAGCAGTTTAAGGGGGACAGGGGGCGAAGATACGCAGTATTTT
TRBJ2-2 | TRBV10-3 | . | many | CAIRDTWGPTGELFF | TGTGCCATCAGGGACACGTGGGGGCCCACCGGGGAGCTGTTTTTT
TRBJ2-7 | TRBV20-1 | . | . | CSASTADKAHEQYF | TGCAGTGCTAGTACGGCGGACAAGGCCCACGAGCAGTACTTC
TRBJ2-5 | TRBV27 | . | many | CASSFRGGGGETQYF | TGTGCCAGCAGTTTCAGAGGGGGTGGAGGGGAGACCCAGTACTTC
TRBJ1-3 | TRBV7-2 | . | many | CASSLPVPTGNTIYF | TGTGCCAGCAGCTTACCAGTTCCTACTGGAAACACCATATATTTT
TRBJ2-7 | TRBV20-1 | TRBD1 | many | CSAQGTGGHEQYF | TGCAGTGCTCAAGGGACAGGGGGCCACGAGCAGTACTTC
TRBJ2-1 | TRBV20-1 | TRBD2 | . | CSPGGLSGNEQFF | TGCTCTCCTGGGGGACTATCTGGCAATGAGCAGTTCTTC
TRBJ2-7 | TRBV10-3 | . | many | CAISTGSHYEQYF | TGTGCCATCAGTACAGGTTCGCACTACGAGCAGTACTTC
TRBJ2-3 | TRBV7-2 | . | many | CASSLEGGDPTDTQYF | TGTGCCAGCAGCTTAGAGGGCGGAGACCCCACAGATACGCAGTATTTT
TRBJ2-1 | TRBV9 | . | many | CASSVGLGFNEQFF | TGTGCCAGCAGCGTAGGCCTCGGGTTCAATGAGCAGTTCTTC
TRBJ2-5 | TRBV6-2/TRBV6-3 | . | many | CASSTGAPLQETQYF | TGTGCCAGCAGTACCGGGGCACCTCTTCAAGAGACCCAGTACTTC
TRBJ1-2 | TRBV12-3/TRBV12-4 | . | many | CASSSPGRSLNYGYTF | TGTGCCAGCAGTTCCCCGGGACGGAGTCTTAACTATGGCTACACCTTC
TRBJ1-6 | TRBV27 | TRBD1 | many | CASSRFFSDRGPSNSPLHF | TGTGCCAGCAGCCGGTTCTTTTCGGACAGGGGGCCATCTAATTCACCCCTCCACTTT
TRBJ2-7 | TRBV7-9 | . | many | CASSPPLDTRYYEQYF | TGTGCCAGCAGCCCACCCTTGGACACCCGATACTACGAGCAGTACTTC
TRBJ2-3 | TRBV15 | TRBD2 | many | CATSRDTPVRATSGKIGDTQYF | TGTGCCACCAGCAGGGACACCCCGGTCCGGGCGACTAGCGGGAAGATCGGGGATACGCAGTATTTT
TRBJ2-5 | TRBV5-1 | . | many | CASSLGGVGETQYF | TGCGCCAGCAGCTTGGGCGGGGTAGGGGAGACCCAGTACTTC
TRBJ1-4 | TRBV20-1 | TRBD1 | many | CSARDQGQSNEKLFF | TGCAGTGCTAGAGATCAGGGACAGAGTAATGAAAAACTGTTTTTT
TRBJ1-1 | TRBV18 | . | many | CASSPKDAEAFF | TGTGCCAGCTCACCGAAGGACGCTGAAGCTTTCTTT
TRBJ2-5 | TRBV15 | TRBD2 | many | CATSGWVAGAPRETQYF | TGTGCCACCAGCGGCTGGGTAGCGGGAGCCCCCCGAGAGACCCAGTACTTC
TRBJ2-1 | TRBV5-1 | TRBD1 | many | CASSSGQGNYNEQFF | TGCGCCAGCAGCTCCGGACAGGGAAACTACAATGAGCAGTTCTTC
TRBJ2-3 | TRBV20-1 | . | many | CSASFLRGGRGYTDTQYF | TGCAGTGCTAGTTTCCTTCGTGGTGGCAGGGGTTACACAGATACGCAGTATTTT
TRBJ2-1 | TRBV11-2 | . | . | CASIRLGMGEQFF | TGTGCCAGCATCCGCTTAGGAATGGGTGAGCAGTTCTTC
TRBJ2-7 | TRBV11-2 | . | few | CASSPLGTGGGEQYF | TGTGCCAGCAGCCCCCTGGGTACGGGCGGAGGGGAGCAGTACTTC
TRBJ2-1 | TRBV15 | TRBD1 | many | CATRLGQGAKDEQFF | TGTGCCACCAGGCTGGGACAGGGGGCCAAAGATGAGCAGTTCTTC
TRBJ2-7 | TRBV6-5 | . | few | CASSYLLQGIGTYYEQYF | TGTGCCAGCAGTTACTTGCTACAGGGAATTGGGACTTACTACGAGCAGTACTTC
TRBJ2-7 | TRBV7-2 | . | many | CASSPGGSSYEQYF | TGTGCCAGCAGCCCGGGCGGTAGCTCCTACGAGCAGTACTTC
TRBJ2-2 | TRBV6-1 | . | many | CASSVEGAGELFF | TGTGCCAGCAGTGTCGAGGGAGCCGGGGAGCTGTTTTTT